This T cell receptor (beta chain) emerged from a study of shared clonotypes between healthy human individuals. Donors were Caucasian adults residing in Nashville, Tennessee, USA. Germline CDR1 MDHEN, CDR2 SYDVKM. The CDR3 totals 15 residues. The junction had 8 bases not matched to a gene; V was cut back by 6 bases and J by 4 bases. Sequencing used immunoSEQ multiplex PCR; TCRdb keeps in-frame clones, though not all of them. This table holds 150,000 to 200,000 clones, 90% to 95% found once. Sequenced sample: naive CD4+ T cells sorted from blood. Subset: CD45RA+ positively selected. The chain couples TRBV28 to TRBJ2-7; 11 bases agree with TRBD1. The receptor was isolated from a woman in her 30s in good health. The CDR3 sequence is CASRHTGTGGYEQYF. The CDR3 DNA sequence: TGTGCCAGCAGACACACCGGGACAGGGGGTTACGAGCAGTACTTC.